These 21 T cell receptor beta chains share one sample of origin, sequenced in a study of human T cells and chemical hapten exposure. The total RNA was obtained from whole blood that was not fractionated. TCRdb redid the calling of the 5' RACE reads with MiXCR, one entry per CDR3 protein. Here the sample spans about 140,000 distinct CDR3 sequences, 3.5% to 5% being singletons. The receptors here all came from a female donor in good health.

This clonotype was recorded at least ten times. V gene TRBV29-1 combines with J gene TRBJ2-3; D possibly uses TRBD1 or TRBD2 (6 bases each). Trimming shortened V by 8 bases and J by 1 base, and 16 bases separated the two germline ends. There are 14 residues in the CDR3. Germline V gene sequence: CDR1 SQVTM, CDR2 ANQGSEA. CDR3 nucleotides: TGCAGCTCCCTGGGGGGCAGGGGCACAGATACGCAGTATTTT. Its protein product is CSSLGGRGTDTQYF.

There are many counts of this clonotype. The rearrangement links TRBV2 to TRBJ1-2, with a weak D call TRBD1 (6 bases). The CDR3 contains 13 residues. Looked up from germline, CDR1 is SNHLY and CDR2 is FYNNEI. Trimming removed 9 bases at V and 3 bases at J, with 14 bases between. CDR3 nucleotides: TGTGCCAGTCTAGGGGGATCCCACTATGGCTACACCTTC. It yields the protein CASLGGSHYGYTF.

This clonotype showed up many times. V usage is TRBV6-6 and J usage is TRBJ1-1; no clear D gene. This CDR3 is built from 14 residues. The germline gives CDR1 MNHNY, CDR2 SVGAGI (reference sequence). V was shortened by 6 bases and J by 4 bases, with 15 bases between the two germline ends. Here the CDR3 DNA reads TGTGCCAGCAGACGGCTTGGGCGGGGCACTGAAGCTTTCTTT. Its translation: CASRRLGRGTEAFF.

This clonotype appeared many times. The V gene is TRBV7-9, the J gene TRBJ1-1, with D possibly TRBD1 on 5 matching bases. V was shortened by 4 bases and J by 0 bases, with 24 bases between the two germline ends. The CDR3 is 19 residues long. CDR1 and CDR2 (germline): SEHNR, FQNEAQ (reference sequence). This chain's CDR3 is CASSSFYGGPGPLNTEAFF. CDR3 nucleotides: TGTGCCAGCAGCTCGTTTTATGGGGGACCGGGACCGCTGAACACTGAAGCTTTCTTT.

A word on this clonotype: This may arise from a read error, as a much more abundant clone is one base away. CDR3 protein: CSAGGVAGGTDTQYF. For the CDR3, the DNA is TGCAGTGCTGGCGGGGTAGCGGGGGGGACAGATACGCAGTATTTT. The chain carries TRBV20-1 and TRBJ2-3, with 11 bases identical to TRBD2. The CDR3 runs 15 residues. The J segment lost 3 bases and the V segment lost 5 bases, leaving 7 bases of the junction unmatched. The germline CDR1 and CDR2 sequences are DFQATT and SNEGSKA (reference sequence).

This clonotype was observed a handful of times. The chain links TRBV28 to TRBJ1-1, with 10 bases lining up with TRBD1. The CDR3 has 14 amino acids. In germline, CDR1 is MDHEN, CDR2 SYDVKM. V lost 10 bases and J lost 1; bases outside the gene matches: 6. The CDR3 loop is CATGQGNRNTEAFF. CDR3 in DNA: TGTGCCACGGGACAGGGGAACAGGAACACTGAAGCTTTCTTT.

Many counts were recorded for this clonotype. DNA of the CDR3: TGCGCCAGCAGCTTGGCGGCTAGCGGGGGTAATGAGCAGTTCTTC. Protein sequence: CASSLAASGGNEQFF. The gene calls are TRBV5-1 and TRBJ2-1; 10 bases fit TRBD2. Germline V gene data show CDR1 as SGHRS and CDR2 as YFSETQ. The CDR3 loop spans 15 amino acids. J lost 7 bases, V lost 0 bases, and 4 bases had no gene match.

This clonotype was observed many times. This chain uses TRBV2 with TRBJ1-4, with a weak D call TRBD1 (5 bases). Germline CDR1 reads SNHLY; CDR2 reads FYNNEI. Trimming stripped 3 bases from V and 7 bases from J, with 15 bases between. CDR3 length equals 15 residues. CDR3 bases: TGTGCCAGCAGTGATGTGGGGCCGTTTAGTGAAAAACTGTTTTTT. This sequence encodes CASSDVGPFSEKLFF.

This clonotype occurred many times. The gene calls are TRBV6-5 and TRBJ1-2; 10 bases line up with TRBD1. The CDR3 is 15 amino acids. V lost 4 bases and J lost 4; bases outside the gene matches: 6. CDR1 is MNHEY and CDR2 is SVGAGI in the germline V gene. The CDR3 DNA reads as TGTGCCAGCAGTTTGAGGACAGGGGGTATCTATGGCTACACCTTC. Its protein is CASSLRTGGIYGYTF.

The CDR3, as DNA: TGTGCCATCAGATCATTTAGCAACGTGGGAACTGAAGCTTTCTTT. Residues: CAIRSFSNVGTEAFF. V and J are TRBV6-2 or TRBV6-3 and TRBJ1-1, with no clear D. With 10 bases removed from V and 5 bases from J, the gap between germline ends came to 23 bases. This CDR3 comprises 15 residues. CDR1 MNHEY and CDR2 SVGEGT come from the germline V gene.

This clonotype occurred many times. The chain is built from TRBV20-1 and TRBJ2-1; TRBD2 matches 7 bases. The V and J ends lost 3 bases and 6 bases, in that order; junction bases with no gene match: 5. From germline, CDR1 is DFQATT and CDR2 SNEGSKA (reference sequence). The CDR3 is 13 amino acids. CDR3: CSASWDYVNEQFF. In DNA form, the CDR3 reads TGCAGTGCTAGCTGGGACTACGTCAATGAGCAGTTCTTC.

This clonotype was recorded many times. The chain joins TRBV7-2 to TRBJ2-2; tentatively, D is TRBD2 (6 bases). V lost 5 bases to trimming and J lost 0 bases, with 19 bases between them. The CDR3 has 18 residues. Germline lookup yields CDR1 SGHTA and CDR2 FQGNSA. The CDR3 DNA follows: TGTGCCAGCAGCGTTAGCGGCACCGCCTCTGCGAACACCGGGGAGCTGTTTTTT. It yields the protein CASSVSGTASANTGELFF.

With respect to this clonotype: A clone one base away is much larger, so this may be a read error. This chain uses TRBV7-9 with TRBJ2-2; 11 positions agree with TRBD1. The CDR3 length is 16 residues. Germline-derived CDR1 and CDR2 are SEHNR and FQNEAQ (reference sequence). The CDR3 DNA follows: TGTGCCAGCAGCCCCGGACAGGGGGCGAACACCGGGGATCTGTTTTTT. This codes for CASSPGQGANTGDLFF. The complete variable domain, with remaining parts taken from reference TRBV7-9 and TRBJ2-2, reads DTGVSQNPRHKITKRGQNVTFRCDPISEHNRLYWYRQTLGQGPEFLTYFQNEAQLEKSRLLSDRFSAERPKGSFSTLEIQRTEQGDSAMYLCASSPGQGANTGDLFFGEGSRLTVL.

This clonotype was recorded many times. The chain uses TRBV19 and TRBJ2-2; 10 bases agree with TRBD2. The CDR3 totals 15 residues. V was clipped by 7 bases and J by 7 bases; unmatched bases: 9. Germline CDR1 is LNHDA and CDR2 is SQIVND (reference sequence). CDR3 loop: CASTERGGILGELFF. The CDR3 bases are TGTGCCAGTACTGAGCGGGGGGGCATTCTCGGGGAGCTGTTTTTT.

This clonotype was detected ten times or more. CDR3 loop: CASSLSGGPYEQYF. CDR3 coding DNA: TGCGCCAGCAGCTTGAGCGGGGGACCCTACGAGCAGTACTTC. The chain carries TRBV5-1 and TRBJ2-7, with 8 bases that match TRBD2. V was clipped by 1 base and J by 2 bases; unmatched bases: 2. Germline CDR1 is SGHRS and CDR2 is YFSETQ. This CDR3 has 14 amino acids.

The sample holds many counts of this clonotype. The V call is TRBV12-3 or TRBV12-4, the J call TRBJ1-1, with a possible D match to TRBD1 (5 bases). The ends were cut back, 3 bases at V and 8 bases at J, with 16 bases in the middle. The CDR3 covers 14 residues. The CDR3 protein is CASSFSFPRTEAFF. The CDR3 nucleotides read TGTGCCAGCAGTTTTAGTTTCCCCCGGACAGAAGCTTTCTTT.

At least ten counts were recorded for this clonotype. This rearrangement joins TRBV5-5 to TRBJ1-1; a weak D match, TRBD1 (5 bases). Per the germline V gene, CDR1 is SGHKS and CDR2 is YYEKEE (reference sequence). V shed 1 base and J shed 8 bases, with 9 bases lying between them. The length of the CDR3 is 12 residues. This chain's CDR3 is CASSLSQVEAFF. CDR3 in DNA: TGTGCCAGCAGCTTGTCACAGGTCGAAGCTTTCTTT. The full variable domain, its missing parts supplied by reference TRBV5-5 and TRBJ1-1, is DAGVTQSPTHLIKTRGQQVTLRCSPISGHKSVSWYQQVLGQGPQFIFQYYEKEERGRGNFPDRFSARQFPNYSSELNVNALLLGDSALYLCASSLSQVEAFFGQGTRLTVV.

This clonotype occurred many times. CDR3 coding DNA: TGTGCCAGTGGTCGGGACAGCGGCGAAGCTTTCTTT. It encodes CASGRDSGEAFF. This chain joins TRBV19 and TRBJ1-1; 7 nucleotides agree with TRBD1. Trimming removed 8 bases from V and 8 bases from J; junction bases left unmatched: 8. This CDR3 is built from 12 residues. Germline loops: CDR1 LNHDA, CDR2 SQIVND (reference sequence).

In its sample, this clonotype was seen many times. This rearrangement joins TRBV7-2 to TRBJ2-3; 14 bases are a match to TRBD2. CDR1 SGHTA and CDR2 FQGNSA come from the germline V gene. The length of the CDR3 is 14 residues. After removal of 1 base from V and 14 bases from J, the junction contained 5 bases not matched to a gene. The CDR3 DNA follows: TGTGCCAGCAGCTTAGTGGGGACTAGCGGGGGTCGGTATTTT. Its translation is CASSLVGTSGGRYF.

This clonotype was seen only a few times. The junction departs from the called germline gene at one end, perhaps through a read error. The chain employs TRBV12-3 or TRBV12-4 and TRBJ1-1, with D tentatively TRBD1 (6 bases). The CDR3 has 13 amino acids. CDR3 amino acids: CASSLCGDTEAFF. The CDR3 bases are TGTGCCAGCAGTTTGTGTGGGGACACAGAAGCTTTCTTT.

This clonotype was counted at least ten times. The gene calls are TRBV6-2 or TRBV6-3 and TRBJ1-1; D uncertain. The CDR3 runs to 12 residues. From germline, CDR1 is MNHEY and CDR2 SVGEGT. V lost 2 bases, J lost 7 bases, and 8 bases lay in between. CDR3 in DNA: TGTGCCAGCAGTTACGGACGGGGTGAAGCTTTCTTT. Amino acids: CASSYGRGEAFF.